This entry lists 20 T cell receptor beta chains sequenced from one sample in a study of shared clonotypes between healthy human individuals. Sequencing was performed with immunoSEQ multiplex PCR; in TCRdb, only in-frame clones are kept and a portion is missing. The sample shows more than 500,000 clones, 95% to 97% of them seen only once. Sequenced material: naive CD4+ T cells sorted from blood. Noted subset: CD45RA+ positively selected. These receptor sequences come from a woman aged 25 to 39 in good health.

This chain joins TRBV5-6 and TRBJ2-1; 12 bases line up with TRBD2. Germline CDR1 is SGHDT and CDR2 is YYEEEE. This CDR3 spans 17 amino acids. The junction had 13 bases not matched to a gene; V was cut back by 4 bases and J by 8 bases. CDR3 sequence: CASSALASGRARYEQFF. CDR3 DNA sequence: TGTGCCAGCAGCGCGTTGGCTAGCGGGAGGGCCAGATATGAGCAGTTCTTC.

This chain joins TRBV18 and TRBJ1-1; no clear D gene. The CDR3 runs to 13 residues. Germline values: CDR1 KGHSH, CDR2 LQKENI. The V and J ends lost 6 bases and 2 bases respectively, with 10 bases between them. The CDR3 DNA reads as TGTGCCAGCTCCGACTTCGGAAACACTGAAGCTTTCTTT. The encoded protein is CASSDFGNTEAFF.

The chain employs TRBV7-6 and TRBJ2-4, with TRBD2 matching 14 bases. Germline-derived CDR1 and CDR2 are SGHVS and FNYEAQ. The CDR3 spans 18 residues. Trimming took 5 bases from V and 6 from J; bases not matched to a gene: 12. The CDR3 spells CASSVEGTSGSGRNIQYF. The CDR3 DNA sequence: TGTGCCAGCAGCGTGGAGGGGACTAGCGGGAGCGGAAGAAACATTCAGTACTTC.

This rearrangement joins TRBV19 to TRBJ2-4; 8 bases align to TRBD2. Trimming took 5 bases from V and 8 from J; bases not matched to a gene: 14. CDR1 is LNHDA, CDR2 SQIVND, per germline (reference sequence). The CDR3 runs to 16 residues. In DNA, the CDR3 is TGTGCCAGTAGTTCTCGGACTAGCTCCGAATGGGACATTCAGTACTTC. Amino acids: CASSSRTSSEWDIQYF. The full variable domain, with the rest looked up from reference TRBV19 and TRBJ2-4, is DGGITQSPKYLFRKEGQNVTLSCEQNLNHDAMYWYRQDPGQGLRLIYYSQIVNDFQKGDIAEGYSVSREKKESFPLTVTSAQKNPTAFYLCASSSRTSSEWDIQYFGAGTRLSVL.

The V and J genes are TRBV2 and TRBJ2-3; 10 nucleotides agree with TRBD2. V gave up 6 bases and J gave up 8 bases; unmatched junction bases: 11. The CDR3 has 15 residues. Germline assignment: CDR1 SNHLY and CDR2 FYNNEI. The CDR3 sequence is CASRKTSGLVGTQYF. CDR3 sequence (DNA): TGTGCCAGCAGAAAGACTAGCGGGTTGGTGGGTACGCAGTATTTT.

This clone appeared once. The CDR3 region is CASSGSGQPRASGELFF. CDR3 nucleotide sequence: TGTGCCAGTAGTGGGAGCGGACAGCCTCGAGCTTCCGGGGAGCTGTTTTTT. V gene TRBV19 combines with J gene TRBJ2-2, with D tentatively TRBD1 (6 bases). The CDR3 is 17 residues long. V lost 5 bases to trimming and J lost 6 bases, with 22 bases between them. Germline CDR1 LNHDA, CDR2 SQIVND (reference sequence).

This chain uses TRBV5-1 with TRBJ2-4, with TRBD2 matching over 15 bases. CDR1 and CDR2 (germline): SGHRS, YFSETQ. J lost 8 bases, V lost 1 base, and 13 bases had no gene match. The CDR3 has 19 amino acids. CDR3 bases: TGCGCCAGCAGCTTGTATGACGGTGGACTAGCGGGAGGGCGGGACATTCAGTACTTC. This gives the protein CASSLYDGGLAGGRDIQYF.

The rearrangement joins TRBV19 to TRBJ1-5; 7 bases map to TRBD1. Trimming cost V 5 bases and J 0 bases; bases outside gene matches: 7. CDR3 length: 16 amino acids. Looked up from germline, CDR1 is LNHDA and CDR2 is SQIVND (reference sequence). CDR3 region: CASSGTGTVSNQPQHF. CDR3 DNA: TGTGCCAGTAGTGGGACCGGGACAGTTAGCAATCAGCCCCAGCATTTT.

The V gene is TRBV6-4, the J gene TRBJ2-7, with 10 bases fitting TRBD1. This CDR3 region has 19 residues. Germline V CDR1 and CDR2: MRHNA, SNTAGT. The V gene end was trimmed by 3 bases and the J gene end by 3 bases; junction bases not matched to a gene: 17. The DNA for the CDR3 is TGTGCCAGCAGTGAGACAGGGGGCAGGGCATTTAGGACTCTCTACGAGCAGTACTTC. This sequence encodes CASSETGGRAFRTLYEQYF.

The chain employs TRBV5-1 and TRBJ2-2; the match to TRBD2 covers 8 bases. The CDR3 sequence is 15 residues long. Trimming at V came to 2 bases and at J to 4 bases, leaving 4 bases not matched to a gene. In germline, CDR1 is SGHRS, CDR2 YFSETQ. CDR3 in amino acids: CASSFSLAGTGELFF. CDR3 bases: TGCGCCAGCAGCTTTTCGCTAGCGGGCACCGGGGAGCTGTTTTTT.

V usage is TRBV6-5 and J usage is TRBJ2-7; D possibly corresponds to TRBD1 (5 bases). Germline CDR1 is MNHEY and CDR2 is SVGAGI. This CDR3 comprises 11 residues. The germline V and J ends were trimmed by 5 bases and 6 bases, with 8 bases remaining between them. The CDR3 coding sequence is TGTGCCAGCAGTAGCAGGGCCGAGCAGTACTTC. Its protein is CASSSRAEQYF.

The chain is built from TRBV30 and TRBJ2-6; 10 positions agree with TRBD1. V shed 8 bases and J 0 bases; nucleotides not matched to a gene: 16. This CDR3 has 19 residues. CDR1 is GTSNPN and CDR2 is SVGIG in the germline V gene (reference sequence). DNA of the CDR3: TGTGCCCGAACCGGGACAGGGGAGCCCCATCTCTCTGGGGCCAACGTCCTGACTTTC. It is translated as CARTGTGEPHLSGANVLTF.

The chain uses TRBV2 and TRBJ2-3; no definite D call. The CDR3 sequence is 12 residues long. Germline CDR1 and CDR2: SNHLY and FYNNEI. V dropped 8 bases and J dropped 0 bases, with 6 bases sitting between them. The CDR3 DNA is TGTGCCAGCGTGCGGAGCACAGATACGCAGTATTTT. Its protein is CASVRSTDTQYF. The full variable domain, completed using reference TRBV2 and TRBJ2-3, is EPEVTQTPSHQVTQMGQEVILRCVPISNHLYFYWYRQILGQKVEFLVSFYNNEISEKSEIFDDQFSVERPDGSNFTLKIRSTKLEDSAMYFCASVRSTDTQYFGPGTRLTVL.

The V and J genes are TRBV5-1 and TRBJ2-5; 7 nucleotides align to TRBD1. With V trimmed by 4 bases and J by 2 bases, 11 bases remained unmatched. The germline V gene encodes CDR1 SGHRS and CDR2 YFSETQ. The CDR3 runs 16 residues. The CDR3 region is CASSAGRDRFQETQYF. The CDR3 coding sequence is TGCGCCAGCAGCGCGGGCCGGGACAGATTTCAAGAGACCCAGTACTTC. The whole variable domain, remainder taken from reference TRBV5-1 and TRBJ2-5, is KAGVTQTPRYLIKTRGQQVTLSCSPISGHRSVSWYQQTPGQGLQFLFEYFSETQRNKGNFPGRFSGRQFSNSRSEMNVSTLELGDSALYLCASSAGRDRFQETQYFGPGTRLLVL.

The chain couples TRBV30 to TRBJ2-5, with a weak D call TRBD1 (5 bases). The DNA matches TRBJ2-7 better at its end, which makes the J call doubtful. The length of the CDR3 is 13 residues. Germline CDR1 reads GTSNPN; CDR2 reads SVGIG (reference sequence). For the CDR3, the DNA is TGTGCCTGGAGTGTAACAGGAGAAAACGAGCAGTACTTC. Protein product: CAWSVTGENEQYF.

The chain employs TRBV27 and TRBJ2-7; D gene unclear. Looked up from germline, CDR1 is MNHEY and CDR2 is SMNVEV (reference sequence). The V end lost 5 bases, the J end lost 3 bases, and 11 bases lay between the germline ends. This CDR3 contains 13 residues. CDR3 DNA sequence: TGTGCCAGCAGTCCGCAATGGAGCTACGAGCAGTACTTC. Protein sequence: CASSPQWSYEQYF.

This rearrangement joins TRBV19 to TRBJ1-1; a possible D gene is TRBD1 (6 bases). Germline CDR1 LNHDA, CDR2 SQIVND (reference sequence). There are 13 residues in the CDR3. V gave up 6 bases and J gave up 2 bases, with 10 bases separating them. The CDR3 sequence is CASRDRTNTEAFF. CDR3 nucleotides: TGTGCCAGTAGAGACAGGACTAACACTGAAGCTTTCTTT.

The V call is TRBV6-1, the J call TRBJ1-5; possibly TRBD1 for D (6 bases). The CDR3 runs to 12 residues. Germline lookup yields CDR1 MNHNS and CDR2 SASEGT. Trimming removed 10 bases from V and 6 bases from J, with 13 bases in between. CDR3 bases: TGTGCCACCCGAGGGGGGAGTCAGCCCCAGCATTTT. It codes for CATRGGSQPQHF.

V and J are TRBV6-4 and TRBJ1-2; TRBD1 might be the D (5 bases). V lost 6 bases, J lost 3 bases, and 17 bases lay in between. The CDR3 is made up of 15 amino acids. From germline, CDR1 is MRHNA and CDR2 SNTAGT. The chain's CDR3 is CASRAGLRGDYGYTF. The DNA for the CDR3 is TGTGCCAGCAGGGCAGGACTGCGGGGGGACTATGGCTACACCTTC.

The rearrangement uses TRBV6-1 and TRBJ1-1; unclear D gene. The CDR3 is 15 residues long. Between the trimmed V and J ends, which lost 5 bases and 2 bases, there was a span of 15 bases. Germline CDR1 reads MNHNS; CDR2 reads SASEGT. CDR3 in amino acids: CASSLLPGGNTEAFF. The CDR3 region has the DNA TGTGCCAGCAGTCTCCTCCCTGGCGGAAACACTGAAGCTTTCTTT.